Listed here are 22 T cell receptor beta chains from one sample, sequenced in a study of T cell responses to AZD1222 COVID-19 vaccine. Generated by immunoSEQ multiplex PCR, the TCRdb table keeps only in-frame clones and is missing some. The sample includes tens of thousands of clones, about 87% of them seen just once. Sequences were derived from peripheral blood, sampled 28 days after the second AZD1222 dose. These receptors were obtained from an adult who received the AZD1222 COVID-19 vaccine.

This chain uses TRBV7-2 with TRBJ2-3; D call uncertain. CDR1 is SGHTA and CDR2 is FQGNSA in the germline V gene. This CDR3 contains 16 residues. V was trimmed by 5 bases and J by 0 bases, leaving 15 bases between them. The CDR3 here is CASSNRLRASTDTQYF. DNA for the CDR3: TGTGCCAGCAGCAATCGACTCCGTGCTAGCACAGATACGCAGTATTTT.

CDR3 loop: CASSPLQANQPQHF. The CDR3, as DNA: TGTGCCAGCTCACCACTACAGGCCAATCAGCCCCAGCATTTT. This rearrangement joins TRBV18 to TRBJ1-5, with D tentatively TRBD1 (5 bases). V lost 1 base, J lost 3 bases, and 7 bases lay in between. Germline CDR1 and CDR2: KGHSH and LQKENI. The CDR3 loop spans 14 amino acids.

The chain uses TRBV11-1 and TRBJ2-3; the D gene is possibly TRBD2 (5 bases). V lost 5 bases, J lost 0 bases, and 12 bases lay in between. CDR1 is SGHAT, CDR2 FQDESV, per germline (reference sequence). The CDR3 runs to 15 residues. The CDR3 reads CASSPLGSSTDTQYF. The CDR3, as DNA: TGTGCCAGCAGCCCACTAGGCTCTAGCACAGATACGCAGTATTTT.

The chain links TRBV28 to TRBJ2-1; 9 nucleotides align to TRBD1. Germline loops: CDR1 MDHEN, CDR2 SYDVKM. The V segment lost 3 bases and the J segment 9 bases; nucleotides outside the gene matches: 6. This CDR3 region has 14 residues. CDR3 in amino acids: CASSFSQGAREQFF. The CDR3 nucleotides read TGTGCCAGCAGTTTTTCACAGGGGGCGCGTGAGCAGTTCTTC.

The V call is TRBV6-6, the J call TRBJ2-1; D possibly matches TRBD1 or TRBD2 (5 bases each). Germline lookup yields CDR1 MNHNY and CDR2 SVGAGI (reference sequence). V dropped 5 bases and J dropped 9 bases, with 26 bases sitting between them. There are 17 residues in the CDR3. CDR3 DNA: TGTGCCAGCAGTCGGGATAACGGCAGGGCAATGCCCGGTGAGCAGTTCTTC. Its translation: CASSRDNGRAMPGEQFF.

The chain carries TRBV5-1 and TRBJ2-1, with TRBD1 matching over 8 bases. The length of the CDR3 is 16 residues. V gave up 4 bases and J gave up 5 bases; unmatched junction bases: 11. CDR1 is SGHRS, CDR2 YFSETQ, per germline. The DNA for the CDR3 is TGCGCCAGCAGCGTTGACAGGGGTGGGGGTAACAATGAGCAGTTCTTC. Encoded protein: CASSVDRGGGNNEQFF.

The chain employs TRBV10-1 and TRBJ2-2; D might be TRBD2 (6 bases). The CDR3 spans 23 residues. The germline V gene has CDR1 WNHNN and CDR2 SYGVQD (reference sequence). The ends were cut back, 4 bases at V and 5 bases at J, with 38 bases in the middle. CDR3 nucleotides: TGCGCCAGCAGTGGGCACGTCGGGTGGGACTTGAGCGGACCAAATGAACGGACCGGGGAGCTGTTTTTT. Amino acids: CASSGHVGWDLSGPNERTGELFF.

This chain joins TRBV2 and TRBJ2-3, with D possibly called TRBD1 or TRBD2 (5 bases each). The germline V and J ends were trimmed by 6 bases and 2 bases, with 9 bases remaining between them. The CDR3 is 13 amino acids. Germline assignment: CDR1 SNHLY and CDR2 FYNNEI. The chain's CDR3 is CASSTGTTDTQYF. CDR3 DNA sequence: TGTGCCAGCAGCACCGGGACCACAGATACGCAGTATTTT.

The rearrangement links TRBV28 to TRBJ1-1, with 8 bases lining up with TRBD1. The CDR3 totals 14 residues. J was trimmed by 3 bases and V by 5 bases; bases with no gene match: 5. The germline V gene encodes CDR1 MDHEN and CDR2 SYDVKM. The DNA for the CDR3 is TGTGCCAGCAGTCCCAGACAGGGGTACACTGAAGCTTTCTTT. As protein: CASSPRQGYTEAFF.

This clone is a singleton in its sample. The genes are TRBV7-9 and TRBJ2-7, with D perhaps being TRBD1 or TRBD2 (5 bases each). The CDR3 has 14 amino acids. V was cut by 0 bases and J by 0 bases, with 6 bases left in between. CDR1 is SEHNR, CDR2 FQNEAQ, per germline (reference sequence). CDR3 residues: CASSLAGVSYEQYF. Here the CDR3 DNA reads TGTGCCAGCAGCTTAGCGGGGGTCTCCTACGAGCAGTACTTC.

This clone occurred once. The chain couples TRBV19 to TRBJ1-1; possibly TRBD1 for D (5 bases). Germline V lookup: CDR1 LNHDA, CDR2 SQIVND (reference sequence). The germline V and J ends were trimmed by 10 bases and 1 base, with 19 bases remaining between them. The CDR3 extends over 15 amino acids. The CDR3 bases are TGTGCCACCAGATCTGGGGCAGGTACGAACACTGAAGCTTTCTTT. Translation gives CATRSGAGTNTEAFF.

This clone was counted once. CDR3 sequence (DNA): TGTGCCAGCTCATCCACAGGGGGGTGGGGCAATCAGCCCCAGCATTTT. It translates to CASSSTGGWGNQPQHF. The chain couples TRBV18 to TRBJ1-5; 8 nucleotides agree with TRBD1. The CDR3 spans 16 residues. V dropped 5 bases and J dropped 2; count of bases not matched to a gene: 8. Looked up from germline, CDR1 is KGHSH and CDR2 is LQKENI.

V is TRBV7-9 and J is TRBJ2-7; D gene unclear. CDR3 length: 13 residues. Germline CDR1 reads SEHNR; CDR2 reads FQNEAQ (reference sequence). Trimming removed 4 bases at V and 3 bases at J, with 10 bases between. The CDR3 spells CASSSDTVYEQYF. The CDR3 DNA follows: TGTGCCAGCAGCTCCGACACTGTCTACGAGCAGTACTTC.

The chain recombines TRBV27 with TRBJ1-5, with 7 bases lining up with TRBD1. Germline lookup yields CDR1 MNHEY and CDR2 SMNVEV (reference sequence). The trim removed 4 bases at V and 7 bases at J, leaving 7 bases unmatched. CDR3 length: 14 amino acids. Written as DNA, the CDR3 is TGTGCCAGCAGTTATGAAGGGGGCGGGCAGCCCCAGCATTTT. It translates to CASSYEGGGQPQHF.

The CDR3 region is CASSWGDRDESPLHF. For the CDR3, the DNA is TGCGCCAGCAGCTGGGGGGACAGGGACGAATCACCCCTCCACTTT. This chain links TRBV5-1 with TRBJ1-6; 9 bases are a match to TRBD1. Germline loops: CDR1 SGHRS, CDR2 YFSETQ. This CDR3 has 15 amino acids. V was pared by 3 bases and J by 10 bases, with 8 bases of the junction left unmatched.

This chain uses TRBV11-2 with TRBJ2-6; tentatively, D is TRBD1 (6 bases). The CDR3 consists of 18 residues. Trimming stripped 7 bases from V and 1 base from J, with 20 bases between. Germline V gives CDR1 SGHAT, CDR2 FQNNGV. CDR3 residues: CASNDRGHIPSGANVLTF. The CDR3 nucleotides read TGTGCCAGCAACGACCGGGGACATATCCCTTCTGGGGCCAACGTCCTGACTTTC.

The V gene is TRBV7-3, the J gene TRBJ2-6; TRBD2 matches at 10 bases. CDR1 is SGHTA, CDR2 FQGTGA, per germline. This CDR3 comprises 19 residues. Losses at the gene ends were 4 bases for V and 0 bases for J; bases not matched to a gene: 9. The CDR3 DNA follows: TGTGCCAGCAGCTCTTTCGGGACTAGCGTTCGCTCTGGGGCCAACGTCCTGACTTTC. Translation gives CASSSFGTSVRSGANVLTF.

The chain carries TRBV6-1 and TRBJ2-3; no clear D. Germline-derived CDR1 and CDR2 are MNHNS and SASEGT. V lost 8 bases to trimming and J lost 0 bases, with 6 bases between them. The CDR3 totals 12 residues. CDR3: CASSISTDTQYF. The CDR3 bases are TGTGCCAGCTCAATAAGCACAGATACGCAGTATTTT.

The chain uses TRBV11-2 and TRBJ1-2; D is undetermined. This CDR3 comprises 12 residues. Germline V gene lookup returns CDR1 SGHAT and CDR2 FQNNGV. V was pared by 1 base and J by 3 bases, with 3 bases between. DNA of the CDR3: TGTGCCAGCAGCTTAGGGGACTATGGCTACACCTTC. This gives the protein CASSLGDYGYTF.

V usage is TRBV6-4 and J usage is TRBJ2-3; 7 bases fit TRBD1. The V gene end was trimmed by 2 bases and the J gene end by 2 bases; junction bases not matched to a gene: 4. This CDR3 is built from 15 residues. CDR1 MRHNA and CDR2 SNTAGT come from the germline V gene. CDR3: CASSDGQGDTDTQYF. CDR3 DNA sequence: TGTGCCAGCAGTGACGGCCAGGGGGACACAGATACGCAGTATTTT.

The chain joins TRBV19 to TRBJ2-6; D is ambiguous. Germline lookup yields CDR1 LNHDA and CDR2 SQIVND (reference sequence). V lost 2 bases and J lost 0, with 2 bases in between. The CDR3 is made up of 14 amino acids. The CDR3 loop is CASSINSGANVLTF. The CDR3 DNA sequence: TGTGCCAGTAGTATAAACTCTGGGGCCAACGTCCTGACTTTC.

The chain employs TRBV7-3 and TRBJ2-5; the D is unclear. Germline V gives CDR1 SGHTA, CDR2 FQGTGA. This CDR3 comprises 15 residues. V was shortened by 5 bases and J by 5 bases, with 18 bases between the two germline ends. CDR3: CASSPRGALGETQYF. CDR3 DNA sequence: TGTGCCAGCAGCCCCCGCGGCGCGCTGGGGGAGACCCAGTACTTC.